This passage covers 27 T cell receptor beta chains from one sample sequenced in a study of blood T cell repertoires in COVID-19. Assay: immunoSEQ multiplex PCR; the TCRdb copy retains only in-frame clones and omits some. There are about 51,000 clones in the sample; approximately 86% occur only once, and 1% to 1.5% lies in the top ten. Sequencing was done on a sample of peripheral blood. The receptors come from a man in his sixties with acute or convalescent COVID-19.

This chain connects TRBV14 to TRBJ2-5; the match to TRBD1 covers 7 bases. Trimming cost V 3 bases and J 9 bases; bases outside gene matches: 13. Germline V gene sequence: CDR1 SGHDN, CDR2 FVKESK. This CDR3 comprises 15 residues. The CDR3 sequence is CASSHDRDRVWSQYF. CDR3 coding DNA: TGTGCCAGCAGCCACGACCGAGACAGGGTATGGTCCCAGTACTTC.

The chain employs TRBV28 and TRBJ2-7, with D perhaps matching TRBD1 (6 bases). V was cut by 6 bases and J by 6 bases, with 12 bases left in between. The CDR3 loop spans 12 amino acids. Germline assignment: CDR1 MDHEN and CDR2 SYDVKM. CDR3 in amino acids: CASSPQGLEQYF. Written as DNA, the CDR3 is TGTGCCAGCAGCCCCCAGGGGCTCGAGCAGTACTTC.

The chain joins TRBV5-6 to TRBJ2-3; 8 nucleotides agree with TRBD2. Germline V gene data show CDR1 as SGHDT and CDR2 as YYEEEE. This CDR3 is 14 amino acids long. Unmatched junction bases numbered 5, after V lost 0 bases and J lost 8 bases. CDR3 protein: CASSLAAGTSTQYF. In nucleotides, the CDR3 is TGTGCCAGCAGCTTGGCAGCTGGGACTAGTACGCAGTATTTT.

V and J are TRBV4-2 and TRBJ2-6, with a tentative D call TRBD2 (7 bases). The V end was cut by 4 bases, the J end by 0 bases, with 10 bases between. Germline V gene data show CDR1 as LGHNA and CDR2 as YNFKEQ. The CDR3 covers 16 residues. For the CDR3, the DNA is TGTGCCAGCAGCCCGGGGGGCGTCTCTGGGGCCAACGTCCTGACTTTC. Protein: CASSPGGVSGANVLTF.

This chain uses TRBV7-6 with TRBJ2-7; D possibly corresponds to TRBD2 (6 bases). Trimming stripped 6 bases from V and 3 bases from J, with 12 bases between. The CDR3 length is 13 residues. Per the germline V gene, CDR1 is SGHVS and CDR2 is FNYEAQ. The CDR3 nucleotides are TGTGCCAGCAGTCCTTTGGGAGGCTACGAGCAGTACTTC. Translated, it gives CASSPLGGYEQYF.

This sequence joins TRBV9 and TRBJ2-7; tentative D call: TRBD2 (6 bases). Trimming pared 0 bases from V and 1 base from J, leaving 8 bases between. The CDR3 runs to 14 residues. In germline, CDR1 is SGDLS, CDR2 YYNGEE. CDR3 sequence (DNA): TGTGCCAGCAGCGTAGGGAGCGGGTCCTACGAGCAGTACTTC. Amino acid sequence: CASSVGSGSYEQYF. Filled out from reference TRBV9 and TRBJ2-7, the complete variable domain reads DSGVTQTPKHLITATGQRVTLRCSPRSGDLSVYWYQQSLDQGLQFLIQYYNGEERAKGNILERFSAQQFPDLHSELNLSSLELGDSALYFCASSVGSGSYEQYFGPGTRLTVT.

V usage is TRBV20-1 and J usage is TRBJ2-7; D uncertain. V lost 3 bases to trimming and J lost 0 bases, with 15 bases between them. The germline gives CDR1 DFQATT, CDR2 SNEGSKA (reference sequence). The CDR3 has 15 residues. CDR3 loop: CSASMTRPTSYEQYF. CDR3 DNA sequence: TGCAGTGCTAGTATGACCAGGCCAACCTCCTACGAGCAGTACTTC.

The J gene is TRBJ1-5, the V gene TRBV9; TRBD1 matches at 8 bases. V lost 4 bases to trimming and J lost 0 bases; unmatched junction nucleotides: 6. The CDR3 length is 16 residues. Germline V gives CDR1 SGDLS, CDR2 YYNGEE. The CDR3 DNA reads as TGTGCCAGCAGCACCGGACAGGGCCTTAGCAATCAGCCCCAGCATTTT. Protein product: CASSTGQGLSNQPQHF. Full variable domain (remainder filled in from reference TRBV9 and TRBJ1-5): DSGVTQTPKHLITATGQRVTLRCSPRSGDLSVYWYQQSLDQGLQFLIQYYNGEERAKGNILERFSAQQFPDLHSELNLSSLELGDSALYFCASSTGQGLSNQPQHFGDGTRLSIL.

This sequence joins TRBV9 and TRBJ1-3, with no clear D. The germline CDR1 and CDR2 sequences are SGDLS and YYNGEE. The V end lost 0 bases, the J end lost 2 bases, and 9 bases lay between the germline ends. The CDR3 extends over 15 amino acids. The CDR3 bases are TGTGCCAGCAGCGTAGCGAGCGGCCCTGGAAACACCATATATTTT. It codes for CASSVASGPGNTIYF.

The CDR3 reads CASSLFAGQFF. The CDR3 region has the DNA TGTGCCAGCAGCTTATTTGCCGGGCAGTTCTTC. The chain joins TRBV11-2 to TRBJ2-1; unclear D gene. V dropped 2 bases and J dropped 12 bases, with 8 bases sitting between them. The CDR3 sequence is 11 residues long. CDR1 SGHAT and CDR2 FQNNGV come from the germline V gene.

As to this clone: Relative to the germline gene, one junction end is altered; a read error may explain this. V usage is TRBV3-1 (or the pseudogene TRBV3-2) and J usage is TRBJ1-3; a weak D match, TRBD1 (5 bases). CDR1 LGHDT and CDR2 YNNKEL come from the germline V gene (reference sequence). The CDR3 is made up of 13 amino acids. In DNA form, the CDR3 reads TGTGCCAGCAGCCATTTAGGGCAGGGCTCGATAACTTTT. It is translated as CASSHLGQGSITF.

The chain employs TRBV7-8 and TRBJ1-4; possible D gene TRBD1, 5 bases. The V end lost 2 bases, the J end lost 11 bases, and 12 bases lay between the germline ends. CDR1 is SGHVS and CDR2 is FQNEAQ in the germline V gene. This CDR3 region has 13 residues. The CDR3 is CASSLSGEGKLFF. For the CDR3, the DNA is TGTGCCAGCAGCTTATCGGGGGAGGGGAAACTGTTTTTT.

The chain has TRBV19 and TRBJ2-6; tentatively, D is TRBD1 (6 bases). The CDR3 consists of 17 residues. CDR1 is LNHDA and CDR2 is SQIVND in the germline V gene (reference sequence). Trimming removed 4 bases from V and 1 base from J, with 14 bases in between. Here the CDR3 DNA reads TGTGCCAGTAGTAGGTCAGGGGCTCGTTCTGGGGCCAACGTCCTGACTTTC. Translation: CASSRSGARSGANVLTF.

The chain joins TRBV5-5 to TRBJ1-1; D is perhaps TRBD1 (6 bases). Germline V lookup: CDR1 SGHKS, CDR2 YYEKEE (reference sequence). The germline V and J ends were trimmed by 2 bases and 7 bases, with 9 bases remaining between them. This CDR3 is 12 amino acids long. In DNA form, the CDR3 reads TGTGCCAGCAGCTTTGGGACAAATGAAGCTTTCTTT. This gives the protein CASSFGTNEAFF.

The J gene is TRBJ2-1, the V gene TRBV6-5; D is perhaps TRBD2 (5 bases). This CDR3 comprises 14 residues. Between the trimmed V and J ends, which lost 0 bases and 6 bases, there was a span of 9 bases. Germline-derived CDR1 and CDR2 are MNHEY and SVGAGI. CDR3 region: CASSYSGVVNEQFF. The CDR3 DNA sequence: TGTGCCAGCAGTTACTCCGGGGTCGTCAATGAGCAGTTCTTC.

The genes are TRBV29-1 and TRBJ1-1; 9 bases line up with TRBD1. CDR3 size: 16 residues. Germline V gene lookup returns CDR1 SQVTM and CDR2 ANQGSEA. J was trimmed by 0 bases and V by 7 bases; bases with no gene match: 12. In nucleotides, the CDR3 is TGCAGCGCCCTAAAGCCGGGACAGGGTGTGAACACTGAAGCTTTCTTT. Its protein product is CSALKPGQGVNTEAFF.

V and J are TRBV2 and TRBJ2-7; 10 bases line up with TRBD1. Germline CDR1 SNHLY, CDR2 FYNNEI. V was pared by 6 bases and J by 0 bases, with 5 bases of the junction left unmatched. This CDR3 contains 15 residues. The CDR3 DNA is TGTGCCAGCAGACCCCGGACAGGGGGCTCCTACGAGCAGTACTTC. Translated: CASRPRTGGSYEQYF. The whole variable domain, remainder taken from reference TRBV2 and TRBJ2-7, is EPEVTQTPSHQVTQMGQEVILRCVPISNHLYFYWYRQILGQKVEFLVSFYNNEISEKSEIFDDQFSVERPDGSNFTLKIRSTKLEDSAMYFCASRPRTGGSYEQYFGPGTRLTVT.

The DNA for the CDR3 is TGCGCCAGCAGCTTGCAGGGGAGGGATCAGCCCCAGCATTTT. Protein sequence: CASSLQGRDQPQHF. The J gene is TRBJ1-5, the V gene TRBV5-1; tentative D call: TRBD1 (6 bases). Trimming removed 1 base at V and 5 bases at J, with 10 bases between. The CDR3 length is 14 residues. Germline V gene lookup returns CDR1 SGHRS and CDR2 YFSETQ.

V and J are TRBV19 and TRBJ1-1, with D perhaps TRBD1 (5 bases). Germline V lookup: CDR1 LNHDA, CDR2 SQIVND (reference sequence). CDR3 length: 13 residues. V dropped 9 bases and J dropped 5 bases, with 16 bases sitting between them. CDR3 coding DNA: TGTGCCAGCGGAAGCGACAGCCTGACTGAAGCTTTCTTT. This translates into CASGSDSLTEAFF.

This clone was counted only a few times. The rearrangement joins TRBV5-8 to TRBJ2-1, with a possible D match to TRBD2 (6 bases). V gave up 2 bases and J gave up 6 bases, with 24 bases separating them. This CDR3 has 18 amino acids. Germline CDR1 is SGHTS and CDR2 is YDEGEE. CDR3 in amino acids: CASSFAEKVTSRPNEQFF. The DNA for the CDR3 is TGTGCCAGCAGCTTCGCGGAGAAAGTAACTAGCCGACCCAATGAGCAGTTCTTC.

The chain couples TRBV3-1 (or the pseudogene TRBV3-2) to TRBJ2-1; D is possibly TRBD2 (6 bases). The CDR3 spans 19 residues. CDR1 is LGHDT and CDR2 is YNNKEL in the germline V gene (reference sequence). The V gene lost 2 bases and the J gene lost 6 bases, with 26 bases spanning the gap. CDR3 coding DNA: TGTGCCAGCAGCCAAAAGCTTCAGGCTGGGGGACTCCGTCCCAATGAGCAGTTCTTC. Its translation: CASSQKLQAGGLRPNEQFF.

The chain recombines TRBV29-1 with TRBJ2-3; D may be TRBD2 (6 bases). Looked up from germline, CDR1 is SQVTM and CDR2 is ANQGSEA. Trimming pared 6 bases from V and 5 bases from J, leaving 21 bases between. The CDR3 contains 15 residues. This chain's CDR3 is CSVDSGLAPEDTQYF. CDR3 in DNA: TGCAGCGTCGACTCGGGGCTAGCGCCCGAAGATACGCAGTATTTT.

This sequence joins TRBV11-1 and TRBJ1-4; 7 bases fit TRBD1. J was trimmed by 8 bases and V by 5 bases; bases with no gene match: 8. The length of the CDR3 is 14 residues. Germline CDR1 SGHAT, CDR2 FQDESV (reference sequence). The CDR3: CASSRLGTDEKLFF. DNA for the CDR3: TGTGCCAGCAGCCGACTAGGGACAGACGAAAAACTGTTTTTT. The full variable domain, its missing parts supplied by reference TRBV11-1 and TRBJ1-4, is EAEVAQSPRYKITEKSQAVAFWCDPISGHATLYWYRQILGQGPELLVQFQDESVVDDSQLPKDRFSAERLKGVDSTLKIQPAELGDSAMYLCASSRLGTDEKLFFGSGTQLSVL.

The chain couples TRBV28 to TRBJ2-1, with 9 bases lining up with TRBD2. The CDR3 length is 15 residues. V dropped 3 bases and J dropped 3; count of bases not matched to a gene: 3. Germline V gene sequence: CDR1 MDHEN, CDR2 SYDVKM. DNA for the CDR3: TGTGCCAGCAGTTTTGAGACTAGCGGCTACAATGAGCAGTTCTTC. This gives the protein CASSFETSGYNEQFF.

The CDR3: CASNWRRQEPQHF. DNA of the CDR3: TGTGCCAGTAACTGGAGACGACAGGAGCCCCAGCATTTT. The chain couples TRBV19 to TRBJ1-5; D perhaps matches TRBD1 (6 bases). V dropped 7 bases and J dropped 8 bases, with 15 bases sitting between them. Germline CDR1 reads LNHDA; CDR2 reads SQIVND (reference sequence). This CDR3 is built from 13 residues.

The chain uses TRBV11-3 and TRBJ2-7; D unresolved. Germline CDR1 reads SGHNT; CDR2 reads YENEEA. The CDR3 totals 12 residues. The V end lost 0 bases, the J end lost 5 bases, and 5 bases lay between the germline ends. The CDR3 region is CASSLDSHEQYF. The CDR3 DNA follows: TGTGCCAGCAGCTTAGATAGCCACGAGCAGTACTTC.

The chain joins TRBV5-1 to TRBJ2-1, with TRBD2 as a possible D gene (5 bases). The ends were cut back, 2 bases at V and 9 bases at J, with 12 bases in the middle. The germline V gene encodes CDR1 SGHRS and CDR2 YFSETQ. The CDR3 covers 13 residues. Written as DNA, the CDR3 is TGCGCCAGCAGCTTACGGACTGTCGCTGAGCAGTTCTTC. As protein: CASSLRTVAEQFF.